The 7 T cell receptor beta chains below were found in one sample sequenced in a study of CD8+CD57+ T cells in acquired aplastic anemia. Genomic DNA constituted the template upon which TCR beta VDJ and CDR3 profiling was performed. TCRdb redid the calling of the reads with MiXCR, one entry per CDR3 protein. The sample gives 250,000 to 300,000 distinct CDR3 sequences, approximately 60% of which show up once; approximately 1.2% is in the top ten. All sequencing subjects had displayed CD8+CD57+ cell expansion on flow cytometry. The sequencing input was sorted CD4+, CD8+, or CD8+CD57+ T cells (not recorded which) from PBMCs. These receptors were taken from a human donor with aplastic anemia.

The chain joins TRBV18 to TRBJ1-1; D is ambiguous. CDR1 is KGHSH, CDR2 LQKENI, per germline. CDR3 length: 13 amino acids. The V gene lost 9 bases and the J gene lost 0 bases, with 11 bases spanning the gap. The DNA for the CDR3 is TGTGCCAGTAAACAGCCCTTGAACACTGAAGCTTTCTTT. It specifies CASKQPLNTEAFF.

A word on this clonotype: This may come from a read error, since a much larger clone is one base off. The chain uses TRBV6-1 and TRBJ2-2; D possibly corresponds to TRBD1 (6 bases). The CDR3 runs 16 residues. Trimming shortened V by 8 bases and J by 2 bases, and 18 bases separated the two germline ends. The germline V gene encodes CDR1 MNHNS and CDR2 SASEGT. CDR3 DNA sequence: TGTGCCAGCGAGTGGGACACTAACGGCAACACCGGGGAGCTGTTTTTT. This translates into CASEWDTNGNTGELFF.

This clonotype came up many times. Mismatch with germline at one junction end may stem from a read error. As DNA, the CDR3 is TGTACCAGCAGCGTAAGGGGACTAGCGGAGGGGAGGGGAAAGTTCTTC. Its translation is CTSSVRGLAEGRGKFF. V usage is TRBV9 and J usage is TRBJ2-1, with 11 bases lining up with TRBD2. Germline V gene sequence: CDR1 SGDLS, CDR2 YYNGEE. CDR3 size: 16 residues.

The sample holds a few counts of this clonotype. The chain links TRBV29-1 to TRBJ2-1; 9 bases align to TRBD1. V lost 8 bases and J lost 6; bases outside the gene matches: 8. This CDR3 has 13 amino acids. Germline CDR1 reads SQVTM; CDR2 reads ANQGSEA. CDR3 residues: CSHRGQGLNEQFF. As DNA, the CDR3 is TGCAGCCACCGGGGACAGGGACTCAATGAGCAGTTCTTC.

The chain couples TRBV25-1 to TRBJ1-4; D possibly corresponds to TRBD1 (6 bases). The V gene lost 1 base and the J gene lost 7 bases, with 10 bases spanning the gap. Germline lookup yields CDR1 MGHDK and CDR2 SYGVNS. The CDR3 spans 14 residues. The CDR3 DNA follows: TGTGCCAGCAGTGAATTGGGGGCGAGTGAAAAACTGTTTTTT. Translated, it gives CASSELGASEKLFF.

The rearrangement joins TRBV7-2 to TRBJ2-5, with 7 positions matching TRBD2. CDR1 is SGHTA, CDR2 FQGNSA, per germline. The CDR3 contains 16 residues. The J segment lost 4 bases and the V segment lost 3 bases, leaving 11 bases of the junction unmatched. The CDR3 sequence: CASSFRVAGVGETQYF. CDR3 coding DNA: TGTGCCAGCAGCTTTCGGGTGGCGGGAGTGGGAGAGACCCAGTACTTC.

The chain combines TRBV7-6 with TRBJ2-3; 11 nucleotides match TRBD1. CDR1 is SGHVS and CDR2 is FNYEAQ in the germline V gene. This CDR3 spans 15 amino acids. V trimming: 5 bases; J trimming: 6 bases; junction bases outside the gene matches: 7. The DNA for the CDR3 is TGTGCCAGCAGCCCCGGACAGGGGGCGAAGGATACGCAGTATTTT. Its protein is CASSPGQGAKDTQYF.